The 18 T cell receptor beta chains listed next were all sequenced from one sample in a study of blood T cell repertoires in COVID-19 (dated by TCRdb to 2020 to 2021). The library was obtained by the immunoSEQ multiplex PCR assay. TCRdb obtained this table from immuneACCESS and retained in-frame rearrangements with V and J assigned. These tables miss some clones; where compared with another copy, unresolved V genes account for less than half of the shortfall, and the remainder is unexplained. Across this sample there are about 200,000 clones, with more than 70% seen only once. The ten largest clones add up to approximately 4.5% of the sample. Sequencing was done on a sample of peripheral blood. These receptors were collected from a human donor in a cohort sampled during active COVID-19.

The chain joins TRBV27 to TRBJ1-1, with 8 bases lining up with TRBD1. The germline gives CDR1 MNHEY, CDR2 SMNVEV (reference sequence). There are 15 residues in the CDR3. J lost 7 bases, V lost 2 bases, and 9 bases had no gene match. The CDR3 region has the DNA TGTGCCAGCAGTTTAGGTTGGCAGGGGGCCCATGAAGCTTTCTTT. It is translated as CASSLGWQGAHEAFF.

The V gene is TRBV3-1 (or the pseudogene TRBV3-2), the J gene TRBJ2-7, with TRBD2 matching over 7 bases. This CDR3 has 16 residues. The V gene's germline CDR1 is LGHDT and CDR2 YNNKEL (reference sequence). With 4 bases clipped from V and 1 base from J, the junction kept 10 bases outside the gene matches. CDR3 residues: CASSPPRDYRSYEQYF. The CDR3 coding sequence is TGTGCCAGCAGCCCCCCCAGGGACTACCGATCCTACGAGCAGTACTTC.

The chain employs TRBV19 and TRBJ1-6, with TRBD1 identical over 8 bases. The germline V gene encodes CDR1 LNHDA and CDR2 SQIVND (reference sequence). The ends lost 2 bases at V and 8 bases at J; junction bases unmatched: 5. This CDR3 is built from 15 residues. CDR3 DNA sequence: TGTGCCAGTAGTATATCGGACAGGGTATATTCACCCCTCCACTTT. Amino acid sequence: CASSISDRVYSPLHF.

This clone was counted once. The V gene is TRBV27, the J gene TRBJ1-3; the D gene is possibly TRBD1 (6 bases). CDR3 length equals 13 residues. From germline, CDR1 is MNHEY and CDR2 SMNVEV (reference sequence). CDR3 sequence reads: CVRAGVPGNTIYF. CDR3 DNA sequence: TGTGTCCGGGCAGGGGTCCCTGGAAACACCATATATTTT.

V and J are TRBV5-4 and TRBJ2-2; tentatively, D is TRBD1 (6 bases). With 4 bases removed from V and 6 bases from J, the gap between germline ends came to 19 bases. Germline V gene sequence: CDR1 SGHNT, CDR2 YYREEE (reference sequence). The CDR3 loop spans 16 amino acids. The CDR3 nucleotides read TGTGCCAGCAGCCGACTCGACAGGTTTCGAGCCGGGGAGCTGTTTTTT. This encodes CASSRLDRFRAGELFF.

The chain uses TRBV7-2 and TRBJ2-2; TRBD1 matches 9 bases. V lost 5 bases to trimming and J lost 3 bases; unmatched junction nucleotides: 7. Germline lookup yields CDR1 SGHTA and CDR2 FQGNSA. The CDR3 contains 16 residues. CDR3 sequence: CASSPGQGYDTGELFF. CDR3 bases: TGTGCCAGCAGCCCCGGACAGGGGTACGACACCGGGGAGCTGTTTTTT.

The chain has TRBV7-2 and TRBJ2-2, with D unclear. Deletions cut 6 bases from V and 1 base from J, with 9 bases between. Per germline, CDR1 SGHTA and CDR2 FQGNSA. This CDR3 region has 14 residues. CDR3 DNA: TGTGCCAGCAGTTCCCACGGGAACACCGGGGAGCTGTTTTTT. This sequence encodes CASSSHGNTGELFF.

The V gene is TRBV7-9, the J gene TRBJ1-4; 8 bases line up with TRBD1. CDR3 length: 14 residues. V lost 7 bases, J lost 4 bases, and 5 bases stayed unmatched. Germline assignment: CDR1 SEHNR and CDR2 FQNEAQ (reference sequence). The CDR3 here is CASTYTGGNEKLFF. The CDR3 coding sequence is TGTGCCAGCACCTATACAGGGGGTAATGAAAAACTGTTTTTT.

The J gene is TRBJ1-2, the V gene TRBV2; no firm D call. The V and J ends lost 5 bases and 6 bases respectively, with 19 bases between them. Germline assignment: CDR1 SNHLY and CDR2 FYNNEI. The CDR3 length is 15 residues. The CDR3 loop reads CASSLLQVRVDGYTF. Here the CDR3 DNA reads TGTGCCAGCAGTTTACTCCAAGTTCGGGTTGATGGCTACACCTTC.

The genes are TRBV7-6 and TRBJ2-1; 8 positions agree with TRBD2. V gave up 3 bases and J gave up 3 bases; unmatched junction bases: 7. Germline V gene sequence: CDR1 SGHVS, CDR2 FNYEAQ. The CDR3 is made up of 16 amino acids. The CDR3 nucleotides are TGTGCCAGCAGCTTTAGCCTAGCGGGTCTCTACAATGAGCAGTTCTTC. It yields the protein CASSFSLAGLYNEQFF.

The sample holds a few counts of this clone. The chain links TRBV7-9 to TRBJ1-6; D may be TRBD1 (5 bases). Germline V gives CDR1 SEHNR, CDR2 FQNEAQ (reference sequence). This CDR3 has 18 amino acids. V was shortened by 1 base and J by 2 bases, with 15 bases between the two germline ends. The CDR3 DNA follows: TGTGCCAGCAGCTTAGGATCCCCCCGGGGGACCTATAATTCACCCCTCCACTTT. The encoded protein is CASSLGSPRGTYNSPLHF.

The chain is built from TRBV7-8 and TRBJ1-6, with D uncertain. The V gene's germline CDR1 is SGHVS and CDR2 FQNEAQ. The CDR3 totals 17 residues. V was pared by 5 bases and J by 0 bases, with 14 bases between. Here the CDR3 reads CASSLGKQSSYNSPLHF. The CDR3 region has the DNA TGTGCCAGCAGCCTAGGGAAACAGAGCTCCTATAATTCACCCCTCCACTTT.

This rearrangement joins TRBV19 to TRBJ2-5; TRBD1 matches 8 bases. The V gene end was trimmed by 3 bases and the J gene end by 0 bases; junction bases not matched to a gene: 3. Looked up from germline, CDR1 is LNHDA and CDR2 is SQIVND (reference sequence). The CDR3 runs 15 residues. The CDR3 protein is CASSIGQGHQETQYF. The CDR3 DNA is TGTGCCAGTAGTATCGGACAGGGCCACCAAGAGACCCAGTACTTC. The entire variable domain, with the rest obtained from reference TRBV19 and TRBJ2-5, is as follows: DGGITQSPKYLFRKEGQNVTLSCEQNLNHDAMYWYRQDPGQGLRLIYYSQIVNDFQKGDIAEGYSVSREKKESFPLTVTSAQKNPTAFYLCASSIGQGHQETQYFGPGTRLLVL.

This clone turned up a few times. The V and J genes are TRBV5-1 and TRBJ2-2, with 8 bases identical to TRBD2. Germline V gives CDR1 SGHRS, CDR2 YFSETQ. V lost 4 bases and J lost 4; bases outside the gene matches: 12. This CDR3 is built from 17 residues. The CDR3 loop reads CASSQLSGMRGTGELFF. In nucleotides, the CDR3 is TGCGCCAGCAGCCAACTTAGCGGGATGAGGGGCACCGGGGAGCTGTTTTTT.

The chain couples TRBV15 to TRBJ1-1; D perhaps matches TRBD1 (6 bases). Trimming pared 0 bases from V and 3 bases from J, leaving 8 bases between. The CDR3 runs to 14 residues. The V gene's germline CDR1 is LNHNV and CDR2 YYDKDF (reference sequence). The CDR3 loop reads CATSREQGDTEAFF. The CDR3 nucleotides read TGTGCCACCAGCAGAGAACAGGGTGACACTGAAGCTTTCTTT. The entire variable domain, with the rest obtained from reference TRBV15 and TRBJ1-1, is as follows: DAMVIQNPRYQVTQFGKPVTLSCSQTLNHNVMYWYQQKSSQAPKLLFHYYDKDFNNEADTPDNFQSRRPNTSFCFLDIRSPGLGDTAMYLCATSREQGDTEAFFGQGTRLTVV.

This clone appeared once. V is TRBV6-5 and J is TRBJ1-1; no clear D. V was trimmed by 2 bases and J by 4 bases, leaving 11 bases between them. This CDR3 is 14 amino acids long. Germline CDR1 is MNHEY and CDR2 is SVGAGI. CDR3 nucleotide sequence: TGTGCCAGCAGTTACGTCAGCCGGGGCACTGAAGCTTTCTTT. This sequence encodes CASSYVSRGTEAFF.

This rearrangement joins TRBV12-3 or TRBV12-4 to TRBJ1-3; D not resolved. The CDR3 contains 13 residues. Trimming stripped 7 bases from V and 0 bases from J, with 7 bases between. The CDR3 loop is CASTLRSGNTIYF. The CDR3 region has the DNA TGTGCCAGCACCCTCCGCTCTGGAAACACCATATATTTT.

CDR3 loop: CASSLSAAAGTEAFF. CDR3 DNA sequence: TGTGCCAGCAGTTTGTCGGCGGCCGCGGGAACTGAAGCTTTCTTT. V is TRBV27 and J is TRBJ1-1; D unresolved. V was cut by 3 bases and J by 5 bases, with 16 bases left in between. In germline, CDR1 is MNHEY, CDR2 SMNVEV (reference sequence). This CDR3 spans 15 amino acids.